This T cell receptor beta chain was found in a study of blood T cells in healthy people across ages. Study-wide background: There was about one barcoded beta molecule captured by template switching per two T cells.

Germline V lookup: CDR1 SGDLS, CDR2 YYNGEE. The V gene lost 0 bases and the J gene lost 2 bases, with 9 bases spanning the gap. The CDR3 runs to 15 residues. Next came a second PCR, run for 7 to 11 cycles, which used a sample-barcoded 5' primer along with a J-beta primer mix. Every sample gave at least 2.5 million paired-end reads containing CDR3. One entry per CDR3 protein results from TCRdb running MiXCR on the 5' RACE reads. The table includes fewer than 750,000 distinct CDR3 sequences, 47% detected once. Sequencing was done on a sample of blood. This TCR was sampled from a man older than 75 in good health. The rearrangement links TRBV9 to TRBJ1-3; the D is unclear. For the CDR3, the DNA is TGTGCCAGCAGCGTAGTTGGGATCCCTGGAAACACCATATATTTT. Translated: CASSVVGIPGNTIYF.